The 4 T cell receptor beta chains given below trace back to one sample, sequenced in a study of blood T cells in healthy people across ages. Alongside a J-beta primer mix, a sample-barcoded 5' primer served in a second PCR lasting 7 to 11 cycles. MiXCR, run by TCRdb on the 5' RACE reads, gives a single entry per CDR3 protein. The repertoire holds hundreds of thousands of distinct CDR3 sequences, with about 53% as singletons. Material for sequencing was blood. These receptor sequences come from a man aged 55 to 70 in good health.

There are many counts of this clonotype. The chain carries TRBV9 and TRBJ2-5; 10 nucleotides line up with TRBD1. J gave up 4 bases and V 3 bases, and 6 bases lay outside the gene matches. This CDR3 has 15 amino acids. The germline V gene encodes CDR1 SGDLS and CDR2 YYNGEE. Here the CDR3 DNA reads TGTGCCAGCAGCGAGACAGGGGGCTCGATAGAGACCCAGTACTTC. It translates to CASSETGGSIETQYF.

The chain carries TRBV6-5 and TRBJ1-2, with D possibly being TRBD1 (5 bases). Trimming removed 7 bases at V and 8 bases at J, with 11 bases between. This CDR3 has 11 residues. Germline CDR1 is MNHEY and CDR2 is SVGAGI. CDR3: CASTRGEGYTF. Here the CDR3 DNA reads TGTGCCAGCACCCGGGGGGAGGGCTACACCTTC.

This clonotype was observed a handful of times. CDR3 nucleotides: TGCGCCAGCAGCCGAGGCGGACAGGGAAGGAATGAGCAGTTCTTC. It specifies CASSRGGQGRNEQFF. V usage is TRBV5-1 and J usage is TRBJ2-1; 8 positions match TRBD1. The V segment lost 4 bases and the J segment 7 bases; nucleotides outside the gene matches: 10. CDR1 SGHRS and CDR2 YFSETQ come from the germline V gene. This CDR3 spans 15 amino acids.

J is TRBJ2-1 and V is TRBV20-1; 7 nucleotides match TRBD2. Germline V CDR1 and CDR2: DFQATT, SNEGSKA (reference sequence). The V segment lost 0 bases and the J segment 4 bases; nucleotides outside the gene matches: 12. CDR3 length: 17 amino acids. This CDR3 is CSARDLSGAASYNEQFF. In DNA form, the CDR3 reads TGCAGTGCTAGAGATCTCAGCGGGGCAGCTTCATACAATGAGCAGTTCTTC.